Each of the 21 T cell receptor beta chains below was sequenced from the same sample in a study of T cell responses to AZD1222 COVID-19 vaccine. Clones were sequenced by immunoSEQ multiplex PCR, and TCRdb holds only the in-frame ones, with some missing. The data show under 200,000 clones, 90% to 95% seen once. The sequencing used peripheral blood, collected on day 0 of AZD1222 vaccination. Every receptor here comes from an adult in good health.

The chain combines TRBV4-1 with TRBJ1-2, with no clear D. Trimming shortened V by 2 bases and J by 0 bases, and 19 bases separated the two germline ends. The CDR3 length is 18 residues. Germline assignment: CDR1 MGHRA and CDR2 YSYEKL. In nucleotides, the CDR3 is TGCGCCAGCAGCCAAAGGCTAGGGTTACCTGGCCCTAACTATGGCTACACCTTC. Its translation: CASSQRLGLPGPNYGYTF.

Judged by abundance, this clone is medium-sized. This chain joins TRBV5-1 and TRBJ2-4; no definite D call. Trimming took 4 bases from V and 0 from J, leaving 8 bases between them. This CDR3 comprises 14 residues. Germline V gene data show CDR1 as SGHRS and CDR2 as YFSETQ. CDR3 in DNA: TGCGCCAGCAGCCTGGGCCTAGCCAAAAACATTCAGTACTTC. Its translation is CASSLGLAKNIQYF.

V gene TRBV6-6 combines with J gene TRBJ2-7; TRBD2 is a possible D gene (6 bases). CDR3 length: 14 residues. From germline, CDR1 is MNHNY and CDR2 SVGAGI (reference sequence). V dropped 0 bases and J dropped 7 bases, with 13 bases sitting between them. The CDR3 protein is CASSYSGSGGEQYF. DNA for the CDR3: TGTGCCAGCAGTTACTCAGGATCCGGGGGAGAGCAGTACTTC.

The chain recombines TRBV7-2 with TRBJ2-1, with TRBD2 matching over 8 bases. Germline V gene lookup returns CDR1 SGHTA and CDR2 FQGNSA. The V and J ends lost 1 base and 4 bases, in that order; junction bases with no gene match: 3. This CDR3 comprises 15 residues. CDR3 bases: TGTGCCAGCAGCTTAGGCCTAGCGGGTTACAATGAGCAGTTCTTC. Amino acids: CASSLGLAGYNEQFF.

In its sample, this clone was seen a few times. V is TRBV7-9 and J is TRBJ1-1; possible D gene TRBD1, 6 bases. Germline CDR1 is SEHNR and CDR2 is FQNEAQ (reference sequence). The CDR3 has 14 residues. Trimming cost V 2 bases and J 5 bases, with 12 bases left between them. The CDR3 sequence: CASSLRQAGTEAFF. The CDR3 nucleotides read TGTGCCAGCAGCTTAAGACAGGCCGGGACTGAAGCTTTCTTT.

The chain couples TRBV7-8 to TRBJ1-5; D possibly corresponds to TRBD1 (6 bases). Between the trimmed V and J ends, which lost 0 bases and 2 bases, there was a span of 14 bases. This CDR3 region has 17 residues. Germline values: CDR1 SGHVS, CDR2 FQNEAQ. The CDR3 region is CASSLAPGAVGNQPQHF. The CDR3 region has the DNA TGTGCCAGCAGCTTAGCGCCGGGGGCGGTGGGCAATCAGCCCCAGCATTTT.

The V and J genes are TRBV5-4 and TRBJ1-1; 8 bases agree with TRBD1. CDR1 SGHNT and CDR2 YYREEE come from the germline V gene (reference sequence). This CDR3 comprises 14 residues. V trimming: 4 bases; J trimming: 1 base; junction bases outside the gene matches: 3. The CDR3 region is CASSPTGGNTEAFF. The CDR3 DNA is TGTGCCAGCAGCCCCACAGGGGGGAACACTGAAGCTTTCTTT.

This clone occurred once. CDR3 nucleotides: TGTGCCAGCTCAGCGACAGAGAACACTGAAGCTTTCTTT. It translates to CASSATENTEAFF. The chain couples TRBV18 to TRBJ1-1; perhaps TRBD1 as D (5 bases). Germline CDR1 and CDR2: KGHSH and LQKENI. The CDR3 consists of 13 residues. V lost 5 bases to trimming and J lost 1 base, with 8 bases between them.

This clone was observed a single time. DNA of the CDR3: TGTGCCAGCACCATTCGGGCAGGGTCTGGCTACACCTTC. Amino acids: CASTIRAGSGYTF. The chain employs TRBV14 and TRBJ1-2; D might be TRBD1 (5 bases). The germline V gene has CDR1 SGHDN and CDR2 FVKESK. Trimming stripped 7 bases from V and 7 bases from J, with 16 bases between. This CDR3 has 13 amino acids. The variable domain in full, completed from reference TRBV14 and TRBJ1-2, reads EAGVTQFPSHSVIEKGQTVTLRCDPISGHDNLYWYRRVMGKEIKFLLHFVKESKQDESGMPNNRFLAERTGGTYSTLKVQPAELEDSGVYFCASTIRAGSGYTFGSGTRLTVV.

The chain uses TRBV5-5 and TRBJ2-7, with TRBD1 identical over 8 bases. The length of the CDR3 is 15 residues. V gave up 5 bases and J gave up 3 bases; unmatched junction bases: 10. Germline CDR1 is SGHKS and CDR2 is YYEKEE (reference sequence). This CDR3 reads CASSPDRVNFYEQYF. CDR3 DNA: TGTGCCAGCAGTCCGGACAGGGTAAATTTCTACGAGCAGTACTTC.

The chain combines TRBV3-1 (or the pseudogene TRBV3-2) with TRBJ2-5; D unclear. Between the trimmed V and J ends, which lost 0 bases and 7 bases, there was a span of 18 bases. Germline values: CDR1 LGHDT, CDR2 YNNKEL (reference sequence). The CDR3 totals 16 residues. The CDR3 DNA is TGTGCCAGCAGCCAAGATATTAGCACAAGCAGAGGGACCCAGTACTTC. It codes for CASSQDISTSRGTQYF.

The V gene is TRBV6-5, the J gene TRBJ2-7, with 11 bases aligning to TRBD1. V was pared by 6 bases and J by 4 bases, with 5 bases of the junction left unmatched. Germline CDR1 MNHEY, CDR2 SVGAGI. The CDR3 is made up of 14 amino acids. The DNA for the CDR3 is TGTGCCAGCAGGAGAGGACAGGGGGCTTACGAGCAGTACTTC. Its protein product is CASRRGQGAYEQYF.

The rearrangement uses TRBV7-9 and TRBJ2-4; D is unclear. Deletions cut 4 bases from V and 1 base from J, with 14 bases between. Germline CDR1 SEHNR, CDR2 FQNEAQ (reference sequence). The length of the CDR3 is 16 residues. CDR3 protein: CASSSLPTEAKNIQYF. The CDR3 DNA reads as TGTGCCAGCAGCTCCTTGCCCACCGAGGCCAAAAACATTCAGTACTTC.

J is TRBJ2-2 and V is TRBV27, with D perhaps matching TRBD1 (5 bases). The CDR3 is 14 residues long. CDR1 and CDR2 from the germline V gene are MNHEY and SMNVEV (reference sequence). The ends were cut back, 7 bases at V and 1 base at J, with 10 bases in the middle. The CDR3 bases are TGTGCCAGCAACAAGGGGCTGAACACCGGGGAGCTGTTTTTT. Translated: CASNKGLNTGELFF.

This chain links TRBV7-9 with TRBJ1-3; D gene ambiguous. V lost 5 bases and J lost 1, with 12 bases in between. The CDR3 loop spans 15 amino acids. Per germline, CDR1 SEHNR and CDR2 FQNEAQ (reference sequence). CDR3 amino acids: CASSERGSSGNTIYF. The CDR3 DNA is TGTGCCAGCAGCGAACGCGGTAGTTCTGGAAACACCATATATTTT.

The chain couples TRBV6-5 to TRBJ1-5; D may be TRBD1 (5 bases). The CDR3 covers 15 residues. V lost 5 bases and J lost 3, with 14 bases in between. CDR1 and CDR2 from the germline V gene are MNHEY and SVGAGI. CDR3 nucleotide sequence: TGTGCCAGCAGTCCCTGGGGGGGGGACAATCAGCCCCAGCATTTT. Translation: CASSPWGGDNQPQHF.

The genes are TRBV15 and TRBJ2-1; D is tentatively TRBD1 or TRBD2 (5 bases each). Germline CDR1 reads LNHNV; CDR2 reads YYDKDF (reference sequence). Trimming pared 2 bases from V and 10 bases from J, leaving 15 bases between. The CDR3 contains 14 residues. CDR3: CATSRRDRPFEQFF. The CDR3 DNA sequence: TGTGCCACCAGCAGAAGGGACCGACCCTTCGAGCAGTTCTTC.

With respect to this clone: The same CDR3 can be traced to other DNA sequences in this sample. The chain carries TRBV6-5 and TRBJ2-2; D gene uncertain. Germline-derived CDR1 and CDR2 are MNHEY and SVGAGI. This CDR3 spans 12 amino acids. The V end lost 4 bases, the J end lost 2 bases, and 2 bases lay between the germline ends. The CDR3 nucleotides are TGTGCCAGCAGTTTAAACACCGGGGAGCTGTTTTTT. This sequence encodes CASSLNTGELFF.

J is TRBJ1-1 and V is TRBV10-3, with a weak D call TRBD1 (5 bases). V dropped 0 bases and J dropped 8 bases, with 13 bases sitting between them. The CDR3 length is 14 residues. Germline V lookup: CDR1 ENHRY, CDR2 SYGVKD. The CDR3 sequence: CAISESPGLKEAFF. CDR3 bases: TGTGCCATCAGTGAGTCGCCAGGGTTAAAAGAAGCTTTCTTT.

This chain uses TRBV5-4 with TRBJ1-2, with a possible D match to TRBD1 (6 bases). Germline loops: CDR1 SGHNT, CDR2 YYREEE (reference sequence). The V end was cut by 0 bases, the J end by 7 bases, with 10 bases between. The length of the CDR3 is 13 residues. CDR3 amino acids: CASSLGGGAGYTF. The DNA of the CDR3 is TGTGCCAGCAGCTTGGGGGGGGGCGCTGGCTACACCTTC.

The chain uses TRBV4-2 and TRBJ1-2; no reliable D call. The CDR3 loop spans 15 amino acids. V lost 1 base to trimming and J lost 0 bases, with 9 bases between them. CDR1 is LGHNA and CDR2 is YNFKEQ in the germline V gene. CDR3 DNA: TGTGCCAGCAGCCAAGGGAGCTACTCTAACTATGGCTACACCTTC. Translating gives CASSQGSYSNYGYTF.